This record covers a single T cell receptor beta chain. This entry belongs to a study of technical replicates of blood from a handful of donors. Produced via immunoSEQ multiplex PCR; TCRdb's table is partial and in-frame only. The data hold 75,000 to 100,000 clones, with less than 95% observed a single time. The V segment lost 7 bases and the J segment 6 bases; nucleotides outside the gene matches: 7. CDR3 length equals 13 residues. Germline CDR1 reads LNHDA; CDR2 reads SQIVND (reference sequence). This rearrangement joins TRBV19 to TRBJ2-7; 9 bases agree with TRBD1. The receptor's source is a human donor in good health. The sequenced sample consisted of T cells isolated from PBMCs. The CDR3 DNA is TGTGCCAGTACCGCGGGACAGGGTCTCGAGCAGTACTTC. Its protein product is CASTAGQGLEQYF.